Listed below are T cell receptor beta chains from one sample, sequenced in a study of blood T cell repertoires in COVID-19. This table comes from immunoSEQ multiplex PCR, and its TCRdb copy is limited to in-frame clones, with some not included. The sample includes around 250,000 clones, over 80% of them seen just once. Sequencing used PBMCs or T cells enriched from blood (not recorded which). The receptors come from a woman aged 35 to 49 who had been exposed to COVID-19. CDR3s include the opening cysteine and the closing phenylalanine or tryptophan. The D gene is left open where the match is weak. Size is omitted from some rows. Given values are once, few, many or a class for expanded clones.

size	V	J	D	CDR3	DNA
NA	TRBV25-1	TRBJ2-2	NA	CASSAGGAVGTGELFF	TGTGCCAGCAGTGCTGGGGGGGCAGTTGGTACCGGGGAGCTGTTTTTT
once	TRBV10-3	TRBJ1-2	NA	CPSYGYTF	TGTCCCTCCTATGGCTACACCTTC
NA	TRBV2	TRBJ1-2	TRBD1	CASSSMTGLHGYTF	TGTGCCAGCAGCTCAATGACAGGGCTCCATGGCTACACCTTC
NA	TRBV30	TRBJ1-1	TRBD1	CAWSHSTGTVNTEAFF	TGTGCCTGGAGTCATTCTACGGGGACAGTGAACACTGAAGCTTTCTTT
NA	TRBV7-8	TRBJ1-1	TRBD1	CASSLARTGLGMNTEAFF	TGTGCCAGCAGCTTAGCACGGACAGGCTTAGGCATGAACACTGAAGCTTTCTTT
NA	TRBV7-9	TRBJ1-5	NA	CASGGANQPQHF	TGTGCCAGCGGAGGAGCCAATCAGCCCCAGCATTTT
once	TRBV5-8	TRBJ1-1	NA	CASSAAGWYTEAFF	TGTGCCAGCAGCGCGGCGGGGTGGTACACTGAAGCTTTCTTT
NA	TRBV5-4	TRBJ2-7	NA	CASSSHRVEREQYF	TGTGCCAGCAGCTCCCACAGGGTGGAACGCGAGCAGTACTTC
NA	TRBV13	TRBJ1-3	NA	CASSLGRAGNTIYF	TGTGCCAGCAGCTTAGGCAGGGCTGGAAACACCATATATTTT
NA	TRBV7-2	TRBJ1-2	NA	CASSLHTDSYGYTF	TGTGCCAGCAGCTTACACACCGACTCCTATGGCTACACCTTC
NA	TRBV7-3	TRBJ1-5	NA	CASSLMGQVNQPQHF	TGTGCCAGCAGCCTCATGGGGCAAGTCAATCAGCCCCAGCATTTT
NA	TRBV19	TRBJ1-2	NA	CASSIARTVNYGYTF	TGTGCCAGTAGTATCGCCCGGACAGTAAACTATGGCTACACCTTC
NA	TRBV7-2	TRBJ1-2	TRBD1	CASSSDRSRHGYTF	TGTGCCAGCAGCTCGGACAGGTCGCGGCATGGCTACACCTTC
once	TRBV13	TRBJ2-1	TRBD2	CASSSSEATGGPYNEQFF	TGTGCCAGCAGCTCGAGCGAAGCGACGGGAGGACCCTACAATGAGCAGTTCTTC
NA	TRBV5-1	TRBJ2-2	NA	CASSYRDFRGGELFF	TGTGCCAGCAGCTACCGGGACTTTCGTGGGGGGGAGCTGTTTTTT
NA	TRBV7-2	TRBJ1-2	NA	CASSLDLIDRPTF	TGTGCCAGCAGCTTAGACCTTATTGACAGACCCACCTTC
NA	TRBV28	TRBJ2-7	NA	CASTLDSYEQYF	TGTGCCAGCACCCTGGACAGCTACGAGCAGTACTTC
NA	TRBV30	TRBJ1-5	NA	CAWSILNRNQPQHF	TGTGCCTGGAGTATTTTAAACAGGAATCAGCCCCAGCATTTT
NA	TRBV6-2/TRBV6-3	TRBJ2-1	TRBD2	CASSPGGRIEQFF	TGTGCCAGCAGTCCGGGGGGGCGCATTGAGCAGTTCTTC
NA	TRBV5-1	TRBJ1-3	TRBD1	CASSYQGDGNTIYF	TGTGCCAGCAGCTACCAGGGGGACGGAAACACCATATATTTT
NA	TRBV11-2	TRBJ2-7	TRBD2	CASRASGTRYEQYF	TGTGCCTCTCGGGCTAGCGGGACTCGCTACGAGCAGTACTTC
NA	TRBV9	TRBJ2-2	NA	CASSVASRGNTGELFF	TGTGCCAGCAGCGTAGCATCCAGGGGCAACACCGGGGAGCTGTTTTTT
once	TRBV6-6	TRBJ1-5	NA	CASSRGGSLISNQPQHF	TGTGCCAGCAGTCGCGGGGGGTCCCTTATTAGCAATCAGCCCCAGCATTTT
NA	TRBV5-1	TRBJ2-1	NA	CASSFVISRYSGEQFF	TGCGCCAGCAGCTTCGTCATTTCGAGGTACTCGGGTGAGCAGTTCTTC
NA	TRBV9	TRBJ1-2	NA	CASSGGDSYGYTF	TGTGCCAGCAGTGGCGGAGACAGCTATGGCTACACCTTC
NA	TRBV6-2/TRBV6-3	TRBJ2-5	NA	CASSYPGRQETQYF	TGTGCCAGCAGTTATCCAGGGCGTCAAGAGACCCAGTACTTC
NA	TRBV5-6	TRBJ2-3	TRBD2	CASSLASGGAADTQYF	TGTGCCAGCAGCTTGGCCAGCGGGGGGGCAGCAGATACGCAGTATTTT
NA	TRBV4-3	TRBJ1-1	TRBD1	CASSQETGTVVNTEAFF	TGCGCCAGCAGCCAAGAGACAGGGACGGTGGTGAACACTGAAGCTTTCTTT
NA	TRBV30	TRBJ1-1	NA	CAWSVQLGGLNTEAFF	TGTGCCTGGAGTGTACAACTGGGGGGTTTGAACACTGAAGCTTTCTTT
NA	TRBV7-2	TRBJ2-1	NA	CASSLGQYNEQFF	TGTGCCAGCAGCTTAGGACAGTACAATGAGCAGTTCTTC
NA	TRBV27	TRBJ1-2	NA	CASSKCGVCGYTF	TGTGCCAGCTCCAAATGCGGGGTCTGTGGCTACACCTTC
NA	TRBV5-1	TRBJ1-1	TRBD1	CASSLERGLMGTEAFF	TGTGCCAGCAGCTTGGAAAGGGGGCTTATGGGCACTGAAGCTTTCTTT
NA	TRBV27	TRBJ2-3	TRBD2	CASSPGTSATDTQYF	TGTGCCAGCAGTCCCGGGACTAGCGCTACAGATACGCAGTATTTT
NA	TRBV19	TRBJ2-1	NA	CASVVSPGPYNEQFF	TGTGCCAGTGTGGTGAGCCCAGGCCCCTACAATGAGCAGTTCTTC
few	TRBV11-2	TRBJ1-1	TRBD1	CASSFGQGTEAFF	TGTGCCAGCAGCTTCGGACAGGGCACTGAAGCTTTCTTT
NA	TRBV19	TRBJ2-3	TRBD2	CASVDRSGRTPSTDTQYF	TGTGCCAGTGTAGATAGGAGCGGGAGAACTCCTAGCACAGATACGCAGTATTTT
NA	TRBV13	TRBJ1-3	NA	CASRLQGSSGNTIYF	TGTGCCAGCAGATTACAGGGATCATCTGGAAACACCATATATTTT
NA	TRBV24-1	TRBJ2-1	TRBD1	CATSDLTGQHNEQFF	TGTGCCACCAGTGATTTGACGGGACAGCACAATGAGCAGTTCTTC
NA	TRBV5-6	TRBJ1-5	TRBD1	CASSIGQGRHQPQHF	TGTGCCAGCAGCATTGGACAGGGGAGGCATCAGCCCCAGCATTTT
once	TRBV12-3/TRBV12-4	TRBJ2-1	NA	CASSPTGSEQFF	TGTGCCAGCAGCCCCACAGGGAGTGAGCAGTTCTTC
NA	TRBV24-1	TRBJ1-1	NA	CATSGTGQNTEAFF	TGTGCCACCAGTGGAACAGGACAGAACACTGAAGCTTTCTTT
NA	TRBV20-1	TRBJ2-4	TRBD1	CSASQGASAGIDIQYF	TGCAGTGCTAGTCAGGGGGCCTCGGCGGGAATAGACATTCAGTACTTC
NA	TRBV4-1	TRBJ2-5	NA	CASSQGGPETQYF	TGCGCCAGCAGCCAAGGGGGCCCAGAGACCCAGTACTTC
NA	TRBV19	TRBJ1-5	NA	CASSINDPAVNQPQHF	TGTGCCAGTAGTATTAATGACCCGGCGGTGAATCAGCCCCAGCATTTT
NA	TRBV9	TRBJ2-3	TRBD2	CASSVAPLASGESQYF	TGTGCCAGCAGCGTAGCTCCCCTCGCTAGCGGGGAATCGCAGTATTTT
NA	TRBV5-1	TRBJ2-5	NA	CASSLLVGETQYF	TGCGCCAGCAGCTTACTAGTGGGGGAGACCCAGTACTTC
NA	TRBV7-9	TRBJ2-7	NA	CASSHGQEQYF	TGTGCCAGCAGCCACGGACAAGAGCAGTACTTC
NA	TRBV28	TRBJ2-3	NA	CASSGYRDTDTQYF	TGTGCCAGCAGTGGGTACAGGGACACAGATACGCAGTATTTT
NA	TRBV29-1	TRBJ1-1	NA	CSVAKVMNTEAFF	TGCAGCGTCGCTAAAGTCATGAACACTGAAGCTTTCTTT